This T cell receptor (beta chain) was profiled in a study of molecular identifiers for immune sequencing clone quantification. Study background: RNA from around 20,000 or 100,000 naive CD8 cells was split five ways in replicates, with four sequenced. Study results and caveats: Even with some 990,000 naive cells present, spiked Jurkat TCR RNA from one cell was reportedly detectable.

This clonotype occurred many times. Its target is unknown. Germline-derived CDR1 and CDR2 are SGDLS and YYNGEE. V shed 3 bases, J shed 3 bases, and the junction held 5 bases outside the gene matches. This CDR3 region has 14 residues. TCRdb re-called the PCR reads with MiXCR, one entry per CDR3 protein. The table lists approximately 670,000 distinct CDR3 sequences, just under 20% of them singletons. From around 18,000 to 910,000 sorted cells, naive CD8 libraries were generated with 10%, 30% or 50% RNA. The receptor comes from a human donor in good health. Some libraries in this study had Jurkat cell RNA spiked in. The sample was naive CD8+ T cells from blood, with Jurkat cell RNA spiked in. Subset denoted: FACS-sorted CD8+CD4-CCR7+CD45RA+ naive T cells. The genes are TRBV9 and TRBJ2-7; 8 bases are a match to TRBD1. The CDR3 DNA follows: TGTGCCAGCAGCGAGACAGGGGATAGCTACGAGCAGTACTTC. Its protein is CASSETGDSYEQYF.